The 29 T cell receptor beta chains below all came from one sample that was sequenced in a study of blood T cell repertoires in COVID-19. Profiled with immunoSEQ multiplex PCR; TCRdb holds only in-frame clones, not every one. The table shows about 100,000 clones, with 75% to 90% occurring only once. Input material: peripheral blood. The receptors derive from a woman aged 70-85 years with active or convalescent COVID-19.

The count of this clone is one. V usage is TRBV6-6 and J usage is TRBJ1-5; D uncertain. The CDR3 totals 14 residues. Germline V gives CDR1 MNHNY, CDR2 SVGAGI (reference sequence). V was clipped by 4 bases and J by 3 bases, with 10 bases between them. This chain's CDR3 is CASSLASFNQPQHF. Written as DNA, the CDR3 is TGTGCCAGCAGTTTAGCCAGCTTCAATCAGCCCCAGCATTTT.

The gene calls are TRBV18 and TRBJ2-7; D not certain. The CDR3 runs to 15 residues. V was clipped by 8 bases and J by 3 bases, with 20 bases between them. Per the germline V gene, CDR1 is KGHSH and CDR2 is LQKENI. This CDR3 reads CASSPFRSRSYEQYF. CDR3 DNA sequence: TGTGCCAGCAGCCCTTTCCGTTCTAGAAGCTACGAGCAGTACTTC.

The J gene is TRBJ2-1, the V gene TRBV29-1; 12 bases fit TRBD2. In germline, CDR1 is SQVTM, CDR2 ANQGSEA. V lost 2 bases to trimming and J lost 6 bases; unmatched junction nucleotides: 11. The CDR3 is 17 amino acids. The CDR3 spells CSVEKGLAGGRGNEQFF. CDR3 sequence (DNA): TGCAGCGTTGAAAAAGGGCTAGCGGGAGGGAGGGGCAATGAGCAGTTCTTC.

V usage is TRBV5-6 and J usage is TRBJ2-7; 8 nucleotides agree with TRBD2. Per germline, CDR1 SGHDT and CDR2 YYEEEE. This CDR3 is built from 16 residues. V lost 4 bases, J lost 3 bases, and 12 bases stayed unmatched. The CDR3 region has the DNA TGTGCCAGCAGCAACGGGCCGGGACTAGTAGGCTACGAGCAGTACTTC. Translation gives CASSNGPGLVGYEQYF.

The CDR3 sequence: CASSLDGSGAVDEQYF. As DNA, the CDR3 is TGTGCCAGCAGCTTGGACGGCAGCGGAGCTGTGGACGAGCAGTACTTC. This sequence joins TRBV5-6 and TRBJ2-7; a possible D gene is TRBD2 (5 bases). The CDR3 is 16 amino acids. Trimming left V 0 bases short and J 5 bases short, with 18 bases between. Germline V CDR1 and CDR2: SGHDT, YYEEEE.

This clone appeared once. One junction end does not reproduce the germline sequence, and a read error may be involved. This chain joins TRBV7-7 and TRBJ2-5; 11 bases match TRBD2. The germline gives CDR1 SSHAT, CDR2 FNYEAQ (reference sequence). The CDR3 length is 14 residues. The CDR3, as DNA: TGTGCTAGCAGCCCACTAGCGGGAGTTGTCCCCCAGTACTTC. Its translation: CASSPLAGVVPQYF.

The chain recombines TRBV6-5 with TRBJ1-5; 9 bases fit TRBD1. This CDR3 spans 16 amino acids. The junction had 3 bases not matched to a gene; V was cut back by 2 bases and J by 1 base. CDR1 and CDR2 from the germline V gene are MNHEY and SVGAGI. The CDR3 coding sequence is TGTGCCAGCAGTTACCCGGGACAGGGAAGCAATCAGCCCCAGCATTTT. It codes for CASSYPGQGSNQPQHF.

The chain joins TRBV6-6 to TRBJ2-1; TRBD2 matches at 8 bases. Looked up from germline, CDR1 is MNHNY and CDR2 is SVGAGI (reference sequence). The CDR3 is made up of 15 amino acids. The trim removed 6 bases at V and 1 base at J, leaving 5 bases unmatched. CDR3 DNA: TGTGCCAGCAGGGTAGCGGGATGGTCCTACAATGAGCAGTTCTTC. Translated, it gives CASRVAGWSYNEQFF.

The J gene is TRBJ2-2, the V gene TRBV11-3, with 14 bases fitting TRBD2. The CDR3 is 16 amino acids. The junction had 6 bases not matched to a gene; V was cut back by 5 bases and J by 7 bases. Germline CDR1 is SGHNT and CDR2 is YENEEA. Here the CDR3 reads CASSPGLAGDVGELFF. The DNA for the CDR3 is TGTGCCAGCAGCCCGGGACTAGCGGGAGACGTCGGGGAGCTGTTTTTT. Full variable domain (rest looked up from reference TRBV11-3 and TRBJ2-2): EAGVVQSPRYKIIEKKQPVAFWCNPISGHNTLYWYLQNLGQGPELLIRYENEEAVDDSQLPKDRFSAERLKGVDSTLKIQPAELGDSAVYLCASSPGLAGDVGELFFGEGSRLTVL.

This clone was recorded once. The same CDR3 arises from other DNA sequences in this sample as well. V and J are TRBV24-1 and TRBJ2-3; a weak D match, TRBD1 (6 bases). The CDR3 totals 13 residues. In germline, CDR1 is KGHDR, CDR2 SFDVKD. With 9 bases removed from V and 0 bases from J, the gap between germline ends came to 9 bases. This CDR3 reads CATSQGSTDTQYF. The CDR3 nucleotides read TGTGCCACCTCTCAGGGGAGCACAGATACGCAGTATTTT.

The chain recombines TRBV21-1 with TRBJ1-2; the table's D call, TRBD1, was not checked against the DNA. TRBV21-1 is tagged as a pseudogene. The CDR3 covers 11 residues. The CDR3 sequence is CASSKQYGYTF. CDR3 bases: TGTGCCAGCAGCAAACAGTATGGCTACACCTTC.

V gene TRBV18 combines with J gene TRBJ2-5; the D gene is possibly TRBD1 (8 bases). Deletions cut 0 bases from V and 4 bases from J, with 12 bases between. CDR3 size: 15 residues. Per germline, CDR1 KGHSH and CDR2 LQKENI. The CDR3, as DNA: TGTGCCAGCTCACCACCTTACAGGGGGGGAGAGACCCAGTACTTC. Translating gives CASSPPYRGGETQYF.

The chain has TRBV28 and TRBJ2-7; a weak D match, TRBD2 (6 bases). The V and J ends lost 6 bases and 0 bases respectively, with 15 bases between them. This CDR3 spans 15 amino acids. Per germline, CDR1 MDHEN and CDR2 SYDVKM. The CDR3 reads CASSSPGESSYEQYF. The CDR3 DNA is TGTGCCAGCAGCTCCCCGGGGGAGAGCTCCTACGAGCAGTACTTC.

The J gene is TRBJ1-5, the V gene TRBV19, with no clear D. Germline V gene sequence: CDR1 LNHDA, CDR2 SQIVND (reference sequence). Trimming cost V 7 bases and J 0 bases, with 10 bases left between them. This CDR3 has 14 amino acids. CDR3 nucleotide sequence: TGTGCCAGTACGGACGGGAATAGCAATCAGCCCCAGCATTTT. Translated, it gives CASTDGNSNQPQHF.

The J gene is TRBJ2-5, the V gene TRBV15, with D perhaps matching TRBD1 (6 bases). V lost 6 bases to trimming and J lost 2 bases, with 19 bases between them. CDR3 length: 16 residues. CDR1 and CDR2 (germline): LNHNV, YYDKDF (reference sequence). CDR3 sequence: CATRQSARTAQETQYF. CDR3 nucleotides: TGTGCCACCAGACAAAGTGCCCGGACAGCACAAGAGACCCAGTACTTC.

The V and J genes are TRBV10-3 and TRBJ2-5, with 9 bases matching TRBD2. Per germline, CDR1 ENHRY and CDR2 SYGVKD. The trim removed 4 bases at V and 4 bases at J, leaving 4 bases unmatched. The CDR3 is made up of 14 amino acids. The CDR3 nucleotides are TGTGCCATCAGTGCAGAGACTAGCGGAGAGACCCAGTACTTC. It specifies CAISAETSGETQYF.

The chain combines TRBV11-2 with TRBJ2-1; TRBD2 matches 7 bases. J lost 4 bases, V lost 1 base, and 7 bases had no gene match. Germline values: CDR1 SGHAT, CDR2 FQNNGV. The CDR3 length is 16 residues. CDR3 in DNA: TGTGCCAGCAGCTTAGGGGGGGAGGGCCCTTACAATGAGCAGTTCTTC. Residues: CASSLGGEGPYNEQFF.

Here the CDR3 DNA reads TGCGCCAGCAGTCAAGGGGGCACAGATACGCAGTATTTT. Its protein is CASSQGGTDTQYF. The gene calls are TRBV5-1 and TRBJ2-3; perhaps TRBD1 as D (5 bases). V shed 5 bases and J shed 1 base, with 8 bases lying between them. The CDR3 spans 13 residues. Germline CDR1 SGHRS, CDR2 YFSETQ.

V usage is TRBV6-5 and J usage is TRBJ1-4; the D gene is possibly TRBD1 (5 bases). CDR3 length equals 14 residues. Germline V lookup: CDR1 MNHEY, CDR2 SVGAGI. Trimming took 6 bases from V and 11 from J, leaving 19 bases between them. In DNA form, the CDR3 reads TGTGCCAGCAGCTTGGACAAGGGGAATGCGAAACTGTTTTTT. It yields the protein CASSLDKGNAKLFF.

The J gene is TRBJ2-2, the V gene TRBV24-1, with D possibly TRBD2 on 5 matching bases. Trimming removed 8 bases from V and 7 bases from J, with 16 bases in between. This CDR3 is built from 14 residues. Germline V gene sequence: CDR1 KGHDR, CDR2 SFDVKD. The CDR3 protein is CATTRGGPGGELFF. The CDR3 nucleotides are TGTGCCACCACCCGAGGCGGGCCCGGCGGGGAGCTGTTTTTT.

The V gene is TRBV7-9, the J gene TRBJ1-1; D unresolved. From germline, CDR1 is SEHNR and CDR2 FQNEAQ (reference sequence). V lost 8 bases and J lost 0, with 10 bases in between. The CDR3 sequence is 13 residues long. DNA for the CDR3: TGTGCCAGCGATGGGCAGATGAACACTGAAGCTTTCTTT. Translating it yields CASDGQMNTEAFF.

The J gene is TRBJ2-7, the V gene TRBV4-3; 12 positions match TRBD2. The junction had 2 bases not matched to a gene; V was cut back by 4 bases and J by 1 base. This CDR3 has 15 residues. CDR1 LGHNA and CDR2 YSLEER come from the germline V gene. CDR3 coding DNA: TGCGCCAGCAGCCCTGGACTAGCGGGGTCCTACGAGCAGTACTTC. Its protein product is CASSPGLAGSYEQYF.

The chain recombines TRBV7-3 with TRBJ2-5; D perhaps matches TRBD2 (6 bases). The CDR3 loop spans 16 amino acids. CDR1 is SGHTA and CDR2 is FQGTGA in the germline V gene. V lost 1 base to trimming and J lost 1 base, with 13 bases between them. DNA of the CDR3: TGTGCCAGCAGCTTAATCCGACTAGACTTCCAAGAGACCCAGTACTTC. Protein product: CASSLIRLDFQETQYF. The whole variable domain, filled in from reference TRBV7-3 and TRBJ2-5, reads GAGVSQTPSNKVTEKGKYVELRCDPISGHTALYWYRQSLGQGPEFLIYFQGTGAADDSGLPNDRFFAVRPEGSVSTLKIQRTERGDSAVYLCASSLIRLDFQETQYFGPGTRLLVL.

This clone was observed once. At one of its ends the junction is not consistent with the germline gene, which may arise from a read error. The CDR3 is CAASDSQGSYEQYF. Written as DNA, the CDR3 is TGTGCCGCCAGTGATTCGCAGGGCTCCTACGAGCAGTACTTC. The chain couples TRBV24-1 to TRBJ2-7; TRBD1 might be the D (5 bases). This CDR3 has 14 amino acids. Germline V gene data show CDR1 as KGHDR and CDR2 as SFDVKD.

This chain uses TRBV5-1 with TRBJ1-2, with a possible D match to TRBD1 (5 bases). V was pared by 4 bases and J by 4 bases, with 11 bases between. The CDR3 has 13 residues. Germline lookup yields CDR1 SGHRS and CDR2 YFSETQ. The CDR3 DNA reads as TGCGCCAGCAGCGCCGACAGCTTCTATGGCTACACCTTC. This sequence encodes CASSADSFYGYTF. The full variable domain, its missing parts supplied by reference TRBV5-1 and TRBJ1-2, is KAGVTQTPRYLIKTRGQQVTLSCSPISGHRSVSWYQQTPGQGLQFLFEYFSETQRNKGNFPGRFSGRQFSNSRSEMNVSTLELGDSALYLCASSADSFYGYTFGSGTRLTVV.

CDR3 nucleotides: TGTGCCAGAACGGGACAGGGGGACTGCTCCTACAATGAGCAGTTCTTC. It codes for CARTGQGDCSYNEQFF. The V and J genes are TRBV19 and TRBJ2-1, with 11 bases aligning to TRBD1. V was pared by 9 bases and J by 0 bases, with 7 bases of the junction left unmatched. Germline values: CDR1 LNHDA, CDR2 SQIVND (reference sequence). The CDR3 totals 16 residues.

This clone showed up many times. The V gene is TRBV7-2, the J gene TRBJ1-2, with 10 bases identical to TRBD1. The V and J ends lost 5 bases and 2 bases, in that order; junction bases with no gene match: 5. Germline values: CDR1 SGHTA, CDR2 FQGNSA. CDR3 length: 15 residues. Here the CDR3 DNA reads TGTGCCAGCAGCCATGACAGGGGGCTGAACTATGGCTACACCTTC. It specifies CASSHDRGLNYGYTF.

This sequence joins TRBV19 and TRBJ1-5; weak D call: TRBD1 (6 bases). The germline gives CDR1 LNHDA, CDR2 SQIVND (reference sequence). The CDR3 runs to 14 residues. V was cut by 3 bases and J by 6 bases, with 12 bases left in between. CDR3 coding DNA: TGTGCCAGTAGTATCAGGGGCCAAAGTCAGCCCCAGCATTTT. Translated, it gives CASSIRGQSQPQHF.

The V call is TRBV6-5, the J call TRBJ1-6; TRBD1 matches 7 bases. V lost 6 bases, J lost 15 bases, and 17 bases stayed unmatched. CDR1 MNHEY and CDR2 SVGAGI come from the germline V gene. The CDR3 has 15 residues. The chain's CDR3 is CASRGTGTDNTSLHF. The DNA of the CDR3 is TGTGCCAGCAGGGGAACCGGGACAGACAACACTAGCCTCCACTTT.